These 27 T cell receptor beta chains came from one sample sequenced in a study of CD8 T cells in Susac syndrome. Random-hexamer reverse transcription was applied to roughly 0.5 to 1 ug RNA. From the immunoSEQ multiplex PCR reads, TCRdb called clonotypes with MiXCR, one entry per CDR3 protein. The data show under 250,000 distinct CDR3 sequences, with over 90% seen just once and 0.15% held by the top ten. Sequencing was done on a sample of CD4+ T cells from PBMCs. The receptors here all came from a human donor with Susac syndrome.

V usage is TRBV29-1 and J usage is TRBJ1-2, with D perhaps TRBD1 (5 bases). The length of the CDR3 is 14 residues. In germline, CDR1 is SQVTM, CDR2 ANQGSEA. Trimming cost V 0 bases and J 3 bases, with 11 bases left between them. The CDR3 here is CSVEDRAGHYGYTF. The DNA of the CDR3 is TGCAGCGTTGAAGATCGGGCAGGGCACTATGGCTACACCTTC.

The gene calls are TRBV10-3 and TRBJ2-3; 7 bases fit TRBD1. J lost 2 bases, V lost 6 bases, and 8 bases had no gene match. The CDR3 totals 15 residues. CDR1 is ENHRY and CDR2 is SYGVKD in the germline V gene. The CDR3 DNA sequence: TGTGCCATCAGCGCCGACAGGGAATACACAGATACGCAGTATTTT. Amino acids: CAISADREYTDTQYF.

V and J are TRBV28 and TRBJ2-3, with TRBD1 identical over 7 bases. The CDR3 runs to 14 residues. Trimming at V came to 4 bases and at J to 2 bases, leaving 3 bases not matched to a gene. Germline V lookup: CDR1 MDHEN, CDR2 SYDVKM. CDR3 amino acids: CASSWGTATDTQYF. DNA of the CDR3: TGTGCCAGCAGTTGGGGGACAGCCACAGATACGCAGTATTTT.

The gene calls are TRBV12-3 or TRBV12-4 and TRBJ1-5; no clear D gene. The CDR3 totals 16 residues. V was shortened by 0 bases and J by 9 bases, with 18 bases between the two germline ends. The CDR3 DNA sequence: TGTGCCAGCAGTTTAGCGACCGAAAACCTAAGGCGGCCCCAGCATTTT. Amino acid sequence: CASSLATENLRRPQHF.

This clonotype was found a few times. This chain joins TRBV14 and TRBJ1-1; the D gene is possibly TRBD1 (5 bases). V lost 1 base and J 8 bases, leaving 8 bases between the germline ends. The V gene's germline CDR1 is SGHDN and CDR2 FVKESK. The CDR3 spans 12 residues. For the CDR3, the DNA is TGTGCCAGCAGCCAAGGGAACAGGGAAGCTTTCTTT. This translates into CASSQGNREAFF.

The chain has TRBV3-1 and TRBJ1-5; D is perhaps TRBD1 (6 bases). Germline V lookup: CDR1 LGHDT, CDR2 YNNKEL (reference sequence). This CDR3 is built from 15 residues. Trimming stripped 0 bases from V and 4 bases from J, with 10 bases between. The CDR3, as DNA: TGTGCCAGCAGCCAAGATGGGGGGCCTAATCAGCCCCAGCATTTT. Translated: CASSQDGGPNQPQHF.

For the CDR3, the DNA is TGTGCCAGCAGCTCAGGACTCGCCTCACCCCTCCACTTT. Translating it yields CASSSGLASPLHF. The chain uses TRBV7-3 and TRBJ1-6; D is unresolved. V was clipped by 4 bases and J by 10 bases, with 11 bases between them. Looked up from germline, CDR1 is SGHTA and CDR2 is FQGTGA. This CDR3 is 13 amino acids long. Full variable domain (remainder filled in from reference TRBV7-3 and TRBJ1-6): GAGVSQTPSNKVTEKGKYVELRCDPISGHTALYWYRQSLGQGPEFLIYFQGTGAADDSGLPNDRFFAVRPEGSVSTLKIQRTERGDSAVYLCASSSGLASPLHFGNGTRLTVT.

The rearrangement links TRBV29-1 to TRBJ1-5; the D gene is possibly TRBD1 (5 bases). The germline CDR1 and CDR2 sequences are SQVTM and ANQGSEA. The CDR3 contains 12 residues. CDR3 region: CSVVEGNQPQHF. The CDR3, as DNA: TGCAGTGTCGTGGAGGGGAATCAGCCCCAGCATTTT.

This chain uses TRBV24-1 with TRBJ2-6; perhaps TRBD2 as D (6 bases). V was trimmed by 9 bases and J by 10 bases, leaving 18 bases between them. The germline V gene has CDR1 KGHDR and CDR2 SFDVKD. The CDR3 runs 14 residues. CDR3 residues: CATSDSGTRNVLTF. The CDR3 DNA sequence: TGTGCCACCTCTGACTCAGGGACTCGAAACGTCCTGACTTTC.

The V call is TRBV7-9, the J call TRBJ1-4, with TRBD1 as a possible D gene (6 bases). The CDR3 is 14 amino acids. V was shortened by 2 bases and J by 5 bases, with 9 bases between the two germline ends. Germline V lookup: CDR1 SEHNR, CDR2 FQNEAQ (reference sequence). DNA for the CDR3: TGTGCCAGCAGCTTAAGCCAGGGGAATGAAAAACTGTTTTTT. Amino acid sequence: CASSLSQGNEKLFF.

The V gene is TRBV20-1, the J gene TRBJ1-1; TRBD1 agrees at 8 bases. The CDR3 is made up of 14 amino acids. CDR1 and CDR2 from the germline V gene are DFQATT and SNEGSKA (reference sequence). Germline trimming cut 2 bases from V and 5 bases from J; bases unmatched to any gene: 7. CDR3 amino acids: CSARQGAESTEAFF. The DNA of the CDR3 is TGCAGTGCTAGACAGGGGGCTGAGTCGACTGAAGCTTTCTTT.

The chain carries TRBV12-3 or TRBV12-4 and TRBJ2-4; perhaps TRBD1 as D (6 bases). This CDR3 contains 15 residues. V lost 6 bases and J 5 bases, leaving 17 bases between the germline ends. CDR3 residues: CASSPGPQGQNIQYF. In nucleotides, the CDR3 is TGTGCCAGCAGCCCCGGGCCACAGGGCCAAAACATTCAGTACTTC.

The rearrangement links TRBV20-1 to TRBJ2-7, with D tentatively TRBD1 (6 bases). The CDR3 spans 16 residues. Trimming took off 4 bases at V and 7 bases at J, with 26 bases between the two ends. CDR1 is DFQATT and CDR2 is SNEGSKA in the germline V gene (reference sequence). The CDR3 DNA follows: TGCAGTGCTATTGGCAGAGGCGCGCAGGGGTTAGGAGAGCAGTACTTC. Residues: CSAIGRGAQGLGEQYF.

J is TRBJ1-5 and V is TRBV19; the match to TRBD1 covers 9 bases. Unmatched junction bases numbered 6, after V lost 5 bases and J lost 7 bases. The CDR3 consists of 14 residues. Germline V gene data show CDR1 as LNHDA and CDR2 as SQIVND (reference sequence). Here the CDR3 reads CASSWDRVDQPQHF. The DNA of the CDR3 is TGTGCCAGTAGTTGGGACAGGGTGGACCAGCCCCAGCATTTT.

The CDR3 DNA sequence: TGCAGTGCCAGGAAAGGGACAGGGGGCCTCATGGGCACAGATACGCAGTATTTT. Its protein is CSARKGTGGLMGTDTQYF. J is TRBJ2-3 and V is TRBV20-1, with 12 bases matching TRBD1. CDR3 length: 18 residues. Germline loops: CDR1 DFQATT, CDR2 SNEGSKA (reference sequence). V gave up 6 bases and J gave up 1 base; unmatched junction bases: 14.

The genes are TRBV20-1 and TRBJ1-1, with 8 bases lining up with TRBD1. CDR3 size: 16 residues. V dropped 3 bases and J dropped 0; count of bases not matched to a gene: 9. Germline loops: CDR1 DFQATT, CDR2 SNEGSKA (reference sequence). CDR3 protein: CSASQGAAGMNTEAFF. The CDR3 nucleotides read TGCAGTGCTAGCCAGGGGGCGGCTGGAATGAACACTGAAGCTTTCTTT.

The chain uses TRBV29-1 and TRBJ1-2; possibly TRBD1 for D (5 bases). The V and J ends lost 2 bases and 8 bases respectively, with 15 bases between them. The CDR3 runs to 13 residues. Germline CDR1 SQVTM, CDR2 ANQGSEA. This CDR3 is CSVERWGPKGYTF. The CDR3 DNA is TGCAGCGTTGAACGGTGGGGACCAAAGGGCTACACCTTC.

This clonotype was counted a few times. The chain employs TRBV5-1 and TRBJ1-5; TRBD1 matches 11 bases. Germline values: CDR1 SGHRS, CDR2 YFSETQ. V lost 4 bases, J lost 1 base, and 7 bases stayed unmatched. CDR3 length equals 17 residues. CDR3 coding DNA: TGCGCCAGCAGCCCCGGGACAGGGGGTACGAGCAATCAGCCCCAGCATTTT. It translates to CASSPGTGGTSNQPQHF.

This clonotype showed up just once. The V gene is TRBV7-9, the J gene TRBJ2-2; no firm D call. Germline V gene lookup returns CDR1 SEHNR and CDR2 FQNEAQ (reference sequence). CDR3 length equals 12 residues. Deletions cut 5 bases from V and 9 bases from J, with 10 bases between. CDR3 DNA sequence: TGTGCCAGCAGCCAGGTCGCCCGGGAGCTGTTTTTT. Protein product: CASSQVARELFF.

The V and J genes are TRBV29-1 and TRBJ1-3; TRBD1 might be the D (5 bases). V dropped 7 bases and J dropped 4 bases, with 11 bases sitting between them. The germline V gene has CDR1 SQVTM and CDR2 ANQGSEA. The CDR3 is 12 residues long. This chain's CDR3 is CSAGDPGNTIYF. DNA of the CDR3: TGCAGCGCTGGGGACCCAGGAAACACCATATATTTT.

The V and J genes are TRBV15 and TRBJ1-1, with no clear D. Per germline, CDR1 LNHNV and CDR2 YYDKDF (reference sequence). This CDR3 is 15 amino acids long. Trimming stripped 0 bases from V and 1 base from J, with 9 bases between. Written as DNA, the CDR3 is TGTGCCACCAGCAGAGATTATGTAGAGAACACTGAAGCTTTCTTT. Amino acid sequence: CATSRDYVENTEAFF.

The chain joins TRBV5-5 to TRBJ2-3; D is possibly TRBD2 (5 bases). Germline-derived CDR1 and CDR2 are SGHKS and YYEKEE (reference sequence). The CDR3 length is 15 residues. V lost 0 bases and J lost 1, with 9 bases in between. The CDR3 region is CASSLGSRGTDTQYF. Here the CDR3 DNA reads TGTGCCAGCAGCTTGGGGTCGCGGGGCACAGATACGCAGTATTTT.

The chain couples TRBV7-2 to TRBJ1-1; D is undetermined. Between the trimmed V and J ends, which lost 5 bases and 0 bases, there was a span of 10 bases. CDR3 size: 14 residues. Germline values: CDR1 SGHTA, CDR2 FQGNSA. The CDR3 sequence: CASSRPSVNTEAFF. The CDR3, as DNA: TGTGCCAGCAGCCGACCCTCAGTGAACACTGAAGCTTTCTTT.

Here the CDR3 reads CASSRLQGEKLFF. The CDR3, as DNA: TGTGCCAGCAGCCGCCTACAGGGTGAAAAACTGTTTTTT. This rearrangement joins TRBV7-2 to TRBJ1-4; a weak D match, TRBD1 (6 bases). Germline V gene data show CDR1 as SGHTA and CDR2 as FQGNSA. Deletions cut 5 bases from V and 7 bases from J, with 11 bases between. This CDR3 has 13 residues. Together with reference TRBV7-2 and TRBJ1-4, the CDR3 gives the full variable domain: GAGVSQSPSNKVTEKGKDVELRCDPISGHTALYWYRQSLGQGLEFLIYFQGNSAPDKSGLPSDRFSAERTGGSVSTLTIQRTQQEDSAVYLCASSRLQGEKLFFGSGTQLSVL.

This chain uses TRBV3-1 with TRBJ1-2, with D uncertain. V lost 0 bases, J lost 5 bases, and 7 bases lay in between. Germline assignment: CDR1 LGHDT and CDR2 YNNKEL (reference sequence). This CDR3 has 13 residues. CDR3 residues: CASSQESSYGYTF. CDR3 nucleotides: TGTGCCAGCAGCCAAGAAAGCAGTTATGGCTACACCTTC.

The V and J genes are TRBV18 and TRBJ1-1; possibly TRBD1 for D (5 bases). This CDR3 region has 11 residues. Germline assignment: CDR1 KGHSH and CDR2 LQKENI. Deletions cut 5 bases from V and 4 bases from J, with 5 bases between. CDR3 loop: CASSGGTEAFF. DNA for the CDR3: TGTGCCAGCTCAGGGGGCACTGAAGCTTTCTTT.

This clonotype was seen a single time. The rearrangement links TRBV11-1 to TRBJ2-5; TRBD1 agrees at 10 bases. V was clipped by 4 bases and J by 5 bases; unmatched bases: 19. The CDR3 is made up of 19 amino acids. Germline lookup yields CDR1 SGHAT and CDR2 FQDESV (reference sequence). As DNA, the CDR3 is TGTGCCAGCAGCTCCAGCCCGCGGACAGGGGGAGTATCGGGGGAGACCCAGTACTTC. As protein: CASSSSPRTGGVSGETQYF.